These 19 T cell receptor beta chains were all obtained from the same sample, sequenced in a study of cytomegalovirus exposure and HLA in healthy donors. Primers: 60 Vbeta forward and 13 Jbeta reverse. Assay: immunoSEQ multiplex PCR; the TCRdb copy retains only in-frame clones and omits some. The sample shows 150,000 to 200,000 clones, roughly 73% of them seen only once. Input material: PBMCs. The receptors come from a woman aged 40-49 years in good health and CMV-seropositive.

The V call is TRBV4-3, the J call TRBJ2-1; 12 bases line up with TRBD2. From germline, CDR1 is LGHNA and CDR2 YSLEER. V lost 0 bases to trimming and J lost 8 bases; unmatched junction nucleotides: 2. There are 15 residues in the CDR3. CDR3 amino acids: CASSQDRLAGDEQFF. The CDR3 DNA is TGCGCCAGCAGCCAAGATCGACTAGCGGGAGATGAGCAGTTCTTC.

The chain recombines TRBV10-2 with TRBJ1-2; no clear D gene. This CDR3 has 15 residues. V was shortened by 3 bases and J by 7 bases, with 18 bases between the two germline ends. Germline V gene lookup returns CDR1 WSHSY and CDR2 SAAADI. CDR3 loop: CASSEGRDGVAGYTF. As DNA, the CDR3 is TGCGCCAGCAGTGAAGGGAGAGATGGCGTAGCTGGCTACACCTTC.

The CDR3 DNA sequence: TGTGCCAGCAGTACCCATTTGAGCGGGTCAGGAGATGAGCAGTTCTTC. Its protein product is CASSTHLSGSGDEQFF. This chain joins TRBV27 and TRBJ2-1, with TRBD2 as a possible D gene (6 bases). The germline gives CDR1 MNHEY, CDR2 SMNVEV (reference sequence). The V gene lost 5 bases and the J gene lost 8 bases, with 22 bases spanning the gap. The CDR3 length is 16 residues.

The genes are TRBV7-2 and TRBJ2-7; tentative D call: TRBD2 (6 bases). CDR1 is SGHTA and CDR2 is FQGNSA in the germline V gene. The CDR3 totals 14 residues. V was pared by 0 bases and J by 2 bases, with 8 bases between. This CDR3 reads CASSLALATYEQYF. DNA of the CDR3: TGTGCCAGCAGCTTAGCCCTAGCGACCTACGAGCAGTACTTC.

The genes are TRBV6-5 and TRBJ2-3; D not resolved. Germline V gives CDR1 MNHEY, CDR2 SVGAGI. This CDR3 is 14 amino acids long. V was clipped by 6 bases and J by 0 bases, with 10 bases between them. Here the CDR3 reads CASRRDWSTDTQYF. The CDR3 DNA follows: TGTGCCAGCAGACGCGACTGGAGCACAGATACGCAGTATTTT.

With regard to this clone: The junction shows a germline mismatch at one end, possibly a read error. The chain couples TRBV19 to TRBJ2-1, with TRBD1 matching 7 bases. CDR1 and CDR2 (germline): LNHDA, SQIVND (reference sequence). This CDR3 spans 14 amino acids. The DNA of the CDR3 is TGTGCCAGTAGTATCCCTGACAGGGCCGACCTCCCGATCTTC. Its protein is CASSIPDRADLPIF.

The V call is TRBV19, the J call TRBJ1-1; 7 positions agree with TRBD1. This CDR3 is 14 amino acids long. Trimming cost V 6 bases and J 4 bases; bases outside gene matches: 8. The germline V gene has CDR1 LNHDA and CDR2 SQIVND (reference sequence). Written as DNA, the CDR3 is TGTGCCAGTAGCCGGGGAGACAGGGCCACTGAAGCTTTCTTT. It yields the protein CASSRGDRATEAFF. Variable domain in full (rest from reference TRBV19 and TRBJ1-1): DGGITQSPKYLFRKEGQNVTLSCEQNLNHDAMYWYRQDPGQGLRLIYYSQIVNDFQKGDIAEGYSVSREKKESFPLTVTSAQKNPTAFYLCASSRGDRATEAFFGQGTRLTVV.

This chain joins TRBV28 and TRBJ2-5; 7 bases map to TRBD1. The J call may be incorrect, as the DNA end agrees better with TRBJ2-7. From germline, CDR1 is MDHEN and CDR2 SYDVKM. This CDR3 comprises 13 residues. DNA of the CDR3: TGTGCCAGCACGACAGGGATAGCCTACGAGCAGTACTTC. Its protein product is CASTTGIAYEQYF.

The sample holds one count of this clone. V usage is TRBV7-6 and J usage is TRBJ1-5; 11 bases agree with TRBD1. Trimming cost V 5 bases and J 7 bases; bases outside gene matches: 1. The CDR3 is 13 amino acids. In germline, CDR1 is SGHVS, CDR2 FNYEAQ. The CDR3 loop is CASSRDRGQPQHF. In DNA, the CDR3 is TGTGCCAGCAGCAGGGACAGGGGGCAGCCCCAGCATTTT.

This chain joins TRBV5-1 and TRBJ2-6; the match to TRBD1 covers 7 bases. This CDR3 has 16 residues. J lost 2 bases, V lost 4 bases, and 6 bases had no gene match. CDR1 is SGHRS and CDR2 is YFSETQ in the germline V gene. For the CDR3, the DNA is TGCGCCAGCAGCGTACGACAGGGAACTGGGGCCAACGTCCTGACTTTC. This translates into CASSVRQGTGANVLTF.

The DNA for the CDR3 is TGTGCCAGCAGCTTGAGCAACCTGAACTATGGCTACACCTTC. This codes for CASSLSNLNYGYTF. The genes are TRBV7-9 and TRBJ1-2; D is unclear. Germline assignment: CDR1 SEHNR and CDR2 FQNEAQ (reference sequence). The V end was cut by 3 bases, the J end by 2 bases, with 10 bases between. The CDR3 extends over 14 amino acids.

This chain uses TRBV28 with TRBJ1-5, with D possibly being TRBD1 (5 bases). The CDR3 loop spans 17 amino acids. Germline V gene sequence: CDR1 MDHEN, CDR2 SYDVKM. Trimming took off 5 bases at V and 7 bases at J, with 24 bases between the two ends. The CDR3 is CASSPSGDPSGNQPQHF. The CDR3 DNA reads as TGTGCCAGCAGTCCCTCCGGGGACCCTAGCGGGAACCAGCCCCAGCATTTT.

Of note for this clone: One junction end does not reproduce the germline sequence, and a read error may be involved. The chain employs TRBV5-4 and TRBJ2-1, with 7 bases identical to TRBD1. Germline CDR1 is SGHNT and CDR2 is YYREEE (reference sequence). The CDR3 is 15 residues long. The DNA of the CDR3 is TGTGCCAGCAGTTTGGACCTGACAGGGATCAATGAGCAGTTCTTC. Translating it yields CASSLDLTGINEQFF.

CDR3 sequence (DNA): TGTGCTAGTGGTTTGGGGACAGGTGGGGAGACCCAGTACTTC. Translation: CASGLGTGGETQYF. The chain has TRBV12-5 and TRBJ2-5, with 7 positions matching TRBD1. This CDR3 contains 14 residues. V shed 1 base and J 5 bases; nucleotides not matched to a gene: 4. The germline V gene has CDR1 LGHNT and CDR2 FRNRAP.

The chain links TRBV7-9 to TRBJ1-1; 7 bases are shared with TRBD1. The junction had 8 bases not matched to a gene; V was cut back by 3 bases and J by 7 bases. CDR1 and CDR2 from the germline V gene are SEHNR and FQNEAQ (reference sequence). This CDR3 comprises 14 residues. The CDR3 DNA reads TGTGCCAGCAGCTTTTATCGACAGGGACATGAAGCTTTCTTT. This translates into CASSFYRQGHEAFF.

This clone was seen a few times. The V call is TRBV28, the J call TRBJ2-6, with D tentatively TRBD1 (5 bases). This CDR3 has 17 residues. Per the germline V gene, CDR1 is MDHEN and CDR2 is SYDVKM. The V gene lost 5 bases and the J gene lost 1 base, with 15 bases spanning the gap. The CDR3 protein is CASSEDITGSGANVLTF. The CDR3 nucleotides are TGTGCCAGCAGTGAGGACATCACTGGATCTGGGGCCAACGTCCTGACTTTC.

Concerning this clone: At one end the junction does not follow the germline gene, possibly because of a read error. The genes are TRBV5-1 and TRBJ1-2; D is ambiguous. This CDR3 spans 13 amino acids. Germline CDR1 is SGHRS and CDR2 is YFSETQ. The CDR3 sequence: CASSNPGVSGNSF. The CDR3 nucleotides are TGCGCCAGCAGCAACCCGGGTGTTTCGGGAAACTCCTTC. The entire variable domain, with the rest obtained from reference TRBV5-1 and TRBJ1-2, is as follows: KAGVTQTPRYLIKTRGQQVTLSCSPISGHRSVSWYQQTPGQGLQFLFEYFSETQRNKGNFPGRFSGRQFSNSRSEMNVSTLELGDSALYLCASSNPGVSGNSFGSGTRLTVV.

This chain joins TRBV9 and TRBJ2-7, with 7 bases identical to TRBD1. This CDR3 comprises 15 residues. Germline trimming cut 0 bases from V and 3 bases from J; bases unmatched to any gene: 6. Germline-derived CDR1 and CDR2 are SGDLS and YYNGEE. The CDR3 DNA sequence: TGTGCCAGCAGCGTAGGGACAGGACGACACTACGAGCAGTACTTC. It is translated as CASSVGTGRHYEQYF.

The CDR3 sequence is CASSLNRAGSYNEQFF. The CDR3 coding sequence is TGCGCCAGCAGCTTGAACAGAGCTGGCTCCTACAATGAGCAGTTCTTC. J is TRBJ2-1 and V is TRBV5-1, with D unclear. V lost 1 base, J lost 0 bases, and 11 bases lay in between. CDR3 length equals 16 residues. Germline CDR1 reads SGHRS; CDR2 reads YFSETQ.